The 10 T cell receptor beta chains below all came from one sample that was sequenced in a study of OX40 agonist ivuxolimab in advanced cancers. Libraries were prepared by immunoSEQ multiplex PCR; TCRdb keeps only in-frame clonotypes and omits some of them. The sample lists approximately 76,000 clones, around 94% occurring once. Specimen: CD4+ or CD8+ T cells sorted from blood, collected in a trial of the OX40 agonist ivuxolimab. All receptors derive from an adult with an advanced solid tumor such as melanoma, head and neck, liver or kidney cancer.

This chain uses TRBV27 with TRBJ2-7; D possibly corresponds to TRBD2 (6 bases). V lost 0 bases and J 0 bases, leaving 9 bases between the germline ends. The CDR3 is 15 residues long. Germline CDR1 MNHEY, CDR2 SMNVEV (reference sequence). CDR3: CASSLSGLLSYEQYF. The CDR3 region has the DNA TGTGCCAGCAGTTTATCGGGACTGCTCTCCTACGAGCAGTACTTC.

This clone showed up just once. The chain joins TRBV5-6 to TRBJ2-7; D is unclear. This CDR3 is built from 15 residues. The V and J ends lost 4 bases and 3 bases respectively, with 17 bases between them. Germline-derived CDR1 and CDR2 are SGHDT and YYEEEE. CDR3 nucleotides: TGTGCCAGCAGCCTGACTCGGCTGGACGACTACGAGCAGTACTTC. This translates into CASSLTRLDDYEQYF.

This clone was observed a single time. The rearrangement joins TRBV29-1 to TRBJ2-3; D may be TRBD2 (6 bases). Trimming cost V 0 bases and J 1 base, with 14 bases left between them. The CDR3 consists of 16 residues. Germline-derived CDR1 and CDR2 are SQVTM and ANQGSEA. This CDR3 reads CSVEDRGTWGTDTQYF. The CDR3 DNA reads TGCAGCGTTGAAGATCGGGGGACCTGGGGCACAGATACGCAGTATTTT.

The chain carries TRBV9 and TRBJ1-3; possibly TRBD1 for D (6 bases). V was cut by 3 bases and J by 0 bases, with 10 bases left in between. The CDR3 loop spans 15 amino acids. The V gene's germline CDR1 is SGDLS and CDR2 YYNGEE. CDR3 bases: TGTGCCAGCAGCGAATCAGGGGCCTCTGGAAACACCATATATTTT. Its translation is CASSESGASGNTIYF. Full variable domain (remainder filled in from reference TRBV9 and TRBJ1-3): DSGVTQTPKHLITATGQRVTLRCSPRSGDLSVYWYQQSLDQGLQFLIQYYNGEERAKGNILERFSAQQFPDLHSELNLSSLELGDSALYFCASSESGASGNTIYFGEGSWLTVV.

This clone was seen once. The rearrangement links TRBV7-9 to TRBJ2-3; 10 bases map to TRBD2. Losses at the gene ends were 5 bases for V and 4 bases for J; bases not matched to a gene: 3. CDR3 length equals 14 residues. From germline, CDR1 is SEHNR and CDR2 FQNEAQ (reference sequence). The CDR3: CASSPSGSADTQYF. DNA of the CDR3: TGTGCCAGCAGCCCTAGCGGGAGTGCAGATACGCAGTATTTT.

The CDR3 spells CASSTPRGVYEQYF. Here the CDR3 DNA reads TGTGCCAGCAGCACCCCCAGGGGGGTCTACGAGCAGTACTTC. The gene calls are TRBV13 and TRBJ2-7; tentative D call: TRBD1 (7 bases). The CDR3 contains 14 residues. Germline V lookup: CDR1 PRHDT, CDR2 FYEKMQ (reference sequence). With 5 bases removed from V and 3 bases from J, the gap between germline ends came to 14 bases.

This sequence joins TRBV29-1 and TRBJ2-7; 9 bases map to TRBD1. J gave up 4 bases and V 4 bases, and 2 bases lay outside the gene matches. CDR3 length: 12 amino acids. Germline V CDR1 and CDR2: SQVTM, ANQGSEA. The CDR3 region has the DNA TGCAGCGTTGTCGGGACAGGGTACGAGCAGTACTTC. Encoded protein: CSVVGTGYEQYF.

The chain joins TRBV5-6 to TRBJ2-7; TRBD1 matches 9 bases. The CDR3 covers 17 residues. Germline V gives CDR1 SGHDT, CDR2 YYEEEE. Trimming cost V 4 bases and J 6 bases; bases outside gene matches: 17. CDR3 nucleotides: TGTGCCAGCAGCCCGACGGGACAGGGAATTATCTCGGGCGAGCAGTACTTC. Translating it yields CASSPTGQGIISGEQYF.

A single count supports this clone. The V call is TRBV5-1, the J call TRBJ2-7; TRBD1 might be the D (6 bases). Trimming took off 6 bases at V and 2 bases at J, with 18 bases between the two ends. Germline-derived CDR1 and CDR2 are SGHRS and YFSETQ. This CDR3 contains 15 residues. CDR3 coding DNA: TGCGCCAGCACTAATGGAGGTACAGGGACCTACGAGCAGTACTTC. Amino acid sequence: CASTNGGTGTYEQYF.

The CDR3 sequence: CATGGGQGERYGYTF. In nucleotides, the CDR3 is TGTGCCACGGGAGGTGGTCAGGGAGAGCGCTATGGCTACACCTTC. The chain uses TRBV15 and TRBJ1-2; D possibly corresponds to TRBD1 (5 bases). V was clipped by 9 bases and J by 4 bases, with 21 bases between them. From germline, CDR1 is LNHNV and CDR2 YYDKDF (reference sequence). The CDR3 has 15 residues.